Given below is one T cell receptor beta chain in context. The data are from a study of OX40 agonist ivuxolimab in advanced cancers. Per germline, CDR1 SGDLS and CDR2 YYNGEE. Between the trimmed V and J ends, which lost 2 bases and 4 bases, there was a span of 14 bases. This CDR3 region has 15 residues. Libraries were prepared by immunoSEQ multiplex PCR; TCRdb keeps only in-frame clonotypes and omits some of them. In the table there are under 65,000 clones, around 80% of which are singletons. The sample here was CD4+ or CD8+ T cells sorted from blood, taken in a trial of the OX40 agonist ivuxolimab. The receptor's source is an adult with an advanced solid tumor such as melanoma, head and neck, liver or kidney cancer. J is TRBJ2-3 and V is TRBV9; no clear D gene. This chain's CDR3 is CASSVAPIGADTQYF. In nucleotides, the CDR3 is TGTGCCAGCAGCGTTGCCCCCATAGGTGCAGATACGCAGTATTTT.